This entry describes one TCR beta chain. Sequencing used immunoSEQ multiplex PCR; TCRdb keeps in-frame clones, though not all of them. The table has around 100,000 clones, around 90% seen once. This record belongs to a study of blood T cell repertoires in COVID-19. The CDR3 totals 15 residues. Germline CDR1 is SGHDT and CDR2 is YYEEEE. Trimming shortened V by 4 bases and J by 4 bases, and 15 bases separated the two germline ends. This TCR was sampled from a woman aged 50 to 60 with COVID-19, enrolled during active disease. The chain has TRBV5-6 and TRBJ1-3; no reliable D call. Sequencing was performed on peripheral blood. The CDR3 bases are TGTGCCAGCAGCATCCTTGGCTGGGCGGGAAACACCATATATTTT. Protein product: CASSILGWAGNTIYF.